This TCR beta chain appears in the sequencing data of a study of cytomegalovirus exposure and HLA in healthy donors. Study results and caveats: The later analysis indicated that the majority of CMV-associated TCR beta chains appeared HLA-restricted. Indistinguishability led to the exclusion of some V segments, TRBV6-2 and TRBV6-3 included.

The PCR contained 60 Vbeta and 13 Jbeta primers. Generated by immunoSEQ multiplex PCR, the TCRdb table keeps only in-frame clones and is missing some. The profile shows around 150,000 clones, about 80% of them singletons. Trimming stripped 6 bases from V and 6 bases from J, with 6 bases between. CDR3 size: 11 residues. Germline V lookup: CDR1 SNHLY, CDR2 FYNNEI. As for this clone: As yet, its antigen is unknown.

The sample taken for sequencing was PBMCs. This receptor was obtained from a man aged 30-40 years in good health and CMV-seronegative. V usage is TRBV2 and J usage is TRBJ2-1; D is ambiguous. The CDR3 protein is CASRRFNEQFF. The CDR3 region has the DNA TGTGCCAGCAGGAGGTTCAATGAGCAGTTCTTC.